The clone carrying this T cell receptor (beta chain) was counted ten times or more. RNA transcripts gave rise to amplified TCR beta CDR3 regions. Initially, a first-round RT-PCR of the TCR CDR3 employed the HTBI primer set. MiXCR was run by TCRdb on the multiplex PCR reads, yielding one entry per CDR3 protein. Of roughly 750,000 distinct CDR3 sequences in the sample, around 17% are singletons; the top ten hold under 8.5%. Patients showing uncontrolled infection, other autoimmune disease, pregnancy or lactation were ineligible. This record comes from a study of T cells in Graves' hyperthyroidism and ophthalmopathy. The CDR3 has 14 amino acids. Germline CDR1 is MDHEN and CDR2 is SYDVKM. The V gene end was trimmed by 6 bases and the J gene end by 10 bases; junction bases not matched to a gene: 14.

The chain couples TRBV28 to TRBJ1-1, with 7 nucleotides matching TRBD1. Source material: blood. The source is a young man with Graves' hyperthyroidism. The CDR3 here is CASRETPGQTGAFF. CDR3 coding DNA: TGTGCCAGCAGAGAGACACCGGGACAGACGGGAGCTTTCTTT.